These T cell receptor beta chains were read from a single sample in a study of technical replicates of blood from several donors. Clones were read by immunoSEQ multiplex PCR, and TCRdb kept only the in-frame ones, dropping some. Of 70,000 to 90,000 clones in the sample, 85% to 95% were seen once. The sample comprised T cells isolated from PBMCs. These receptors came from a human donor in good health. Each CDR3 is given with its conserved first and last residue. D genes are given only for firm matches. Rows may omit the clone size; those that give it use once, few, many or a size class.

d_gene: TRBD1; abundance: .; j_gene: TRBJ2-7; len: 15; v_gene: TRBV7-9; CDR3aa: CASSSTRTGGYEQYF; CDR3nt: TGTGCCAGCAGCTCCACTCGGACAGGGGGCTACGAGCAGTACTTC
d_gene: .; abundance: .; j_gene: TRBJ2-1; len: 17; v_gene: TRBV5-1; CDR3aa: CASSLGIRGNVYNEQFF; CDR3nt: TGCGCCAGCAGCTTGGGAATAAGAGGGAATGTTTACAATGAGCAGTTCTTC
d_gene: TRBD2; abundance: .; j_gene: TRBJ2-3; len: 17; v_gene: TRBV6-1; CDR3aa: CASSEFVAGGPGDTQYF; CDR3nt: TGTGCCAGCAGTGAATTTGTAGCGGGAGGGCCCGGAGATACGCAGTATTTT
d_gene: TRBD2; abundance: .; j_gene: TRBJ2-2; len: 16; v_gene: TRBV7-3; CDR3aa: CASSWGLAGGTGELFF; CDR3nt: TGTGCCAGCAGCTGGGGACTAGCGGGAGGCACCGGGGAGCTGTTTTTT
d_gene: .; abundance: .; j_gene: TRBJ2-7; len: 14; v_gene: TRBV27; CDR3aa: CASSFDGLTYEQYF; CDR3nt: TGTGCCAGCAGTTTCGATGGACTCACCTACGAGCAGTACTTC
d_gene: TRBD1; abundance: .; j_gene: TRBJ1-5; len: 17; v_gene: TRBV19; CDR3aa: CASSIRQGARNNQPQHF; CDR3nt: TGTGCCAGTAGTATTCGTCAGGGGGCGCGAAACAATCAGCCCCAGCATTTT
d_gene: TRBD1; abundance: .; j_gene: TRBJ2-3; len: 13; v_gene: TRBV7-3; CDR3aa: CASSLDRGDTQYF; CDR3nt: TGTGCCAGCAGCTTAGACAGGGGAGATACGCAGTATTTT
d_gene: .; abundance: .; j_gene: TRBJ1-4; len: 16; v_gene: TRBV7-6; CDR3aa: CASSLAGGRVNEKLFF; CDR3nt: TGTGCCAGCAGCCTTGCCGGTGGCAGGGTTAATGAAAAACTGTTTTTT
d_gene: .; abundance: .; j_gene: TRBJ2-5; len: 13; v_gene: TRBV6-5; CDR3aa: CASSYSTQETQYF; CDR3nt: TGTGCCAGCAGTTACTCGACTCAAGAGACCCAGTACTTC
d_gene: .; abundance: .; j_gene: TRBJ1-5; len: 13; v_gene: TRBV6-1; CDR3aa: CATLGDLNQPQHF; CDR3nt: TGTGCCACCCTCGGGGACTTAAATCAGCCCCAGCATTTT
d_gene: .; abundance: .; j_gene: TRBJ1-2; len: 14; v_gene: TRBV7-9; CDR3aa: CASSFQGPSYGYTF; CDR3nt: TGTGCCAGCAGCTTCCAGGGGCCTTCCTATGGCTACACCTTC
d_gene: .; abundance: .; j_gene: TRBJ1-1; len: 14; v_gene: TRBV18; CDR3aa: CASSPMDSNTEAFF; CDR3nt: TGTGCCAGCTCACCAATGGACAGTAACACTGAAGCTTTCTTT
d_gene: .; abundance: once; j_gene: TRBJ1-1; len: 15; v_gene: TRBV4-1; CDR3aa: CASSQFSEGRPKAFF; CDR3nt: TGCGCCAGCAGCCAATTCTCCGAGGGCCGACCTAAAGCTTTCTTT
d_gene: .; abundance: .; j_gene: TRBJ2-7; len: 14; v_gene: TRBV7-2; CDR3aa: CASSPDIGSYEQYF; CDR3nt: TGTGCCAGCAGCCCGGACATTGGGTCCTACGAGCAGTACTTC
d_gene: .; abundance: .; j_gene: TRBJ2-7; len: 10; v_gene: TRBV25-1; CDR3aa: CASSAYEQYF; CDR3nt: TGTGCCAGCAGTGCGTACGAGCAGTACTTC
d_gene: .; abundance: .; j_gene: TRBJ1-2; len: 16; v_gene: TRBV6-5; CDR3aa: CASSYSIGELNYGYTF; CDR3nt: TGTGCCAGCAGTTACTCGATAGGGGAATTGAACTATGGCTACACCTTC
d_gene: .; abundance: .; j_gene: TRBJ2-3; len: 15; v_gene: TRBV13; CDR3aa: CASSPSGSGTDTQYF; CDR3nt: TGTGCCAGCAGCCCCTCGGGTAGCGGCACAGATACGCAGTATTTT
d_gene: .; abundance: .; j_gene: TRBJ1-1; len: 11; v_gene: TRBV30; CDR3aa: CAWKRNTEAFF; CDR3nt: TGTGCCTGGAAGCGGAACACTGAAGCTTTCTTT
d_gene: TRBD1; abundance: .; j_gene: TRBJ2-7; len: 17; v_gene: TRBV6-1; CDR3aa: CASSERGVGTGSYEQYF; CDR3nt: TGTGCCAGCAGTGAACGAGGCGTAGGGACAGGGTCCTACGAGCAGTACTTC
d_gene: TRBD1; abundance: .; j_gene: TRBJ2-5; len: 16; v_gene: TRBV6-6; CDR3aa: CASSPLAGGAGETQYF; CDR3nt: TGTGCCAGCAGTCCCCTGGCAGGGGGCGCGGGGGAGACCCAGTACTTC
d_gene: .; abundance: once; j_gene: TRBJ1-5; len: 15; v_gene: TRBV19; CDR3aa: CASSIETGPNQPQHF; CDR3nt: TGTGCCAGTAGTATAGAGACAGGTCCCAATCAGCCCCAGCATTTT
d_gene: TRBD2; abundance: .; j_gene: TRBJ2-1; len: 19; v_gene: TRBV10-3; CDR3aa: CAISPTPPTSGFSYNEQFF; CDR3nt: TGTGCCATCAGTCCCACTCCGCCAACTAGCGGGTTTTCCTACAATGAGCAGTTCTTC
d_gene: .; abundance: .; j_gene: TRBJ2-7; len: 17; v_gene: TRBV28; CDR3aa: CASLGLLERAGSYEQYF; CDR3nt: TGTGCCAGCTTGGGCCTCCTGGAGCGGGCGGGTTCCTACGAGCAGTACTTC
d_gene: .; abundance: once; j_gene: TRBJ1-5; len: 12; v_gene: TRBV2; CDR3aa: CASREGGQPQHF; CDR3nt: TGTGCCAGCAGAGAGGGCGGTCAGCCCCAGCATTTT
d_gene: TRBD2; abundance: .; j_gene: TRBJ2-1; len: 16; v_gene: TRBV5-1; CDR3aa: CASSLAGIAGHNEQFF; CDR3nt: TGCGCCAGCAGCTTGGCCGGGATAGCGGGCCACAATGAGCAGTTCTTC
d_gene: TRBD2; abundance: once; j_gene: TRBJ2-1; len: 16; v_gene: TRBV25-1; CDR3aa: CASRQSLAGGSNEQFF; CDR3nt: TGTGCCAGCAGACAATCCCTAGCGGGAGGGTCAAATGAGCAGTTCTTC
d_gene: TRBD1; abundance: .; j_gene: TRBJ1-4; len: 16; v_gene: TRBV15; CDR3aa: CATSRSTGAGNEKLFF; CDR3nt: TGTGCCACCAGCAGATCGACAGGGGCCGGGAATGAAAAACTGTTTTTT
d_gene: .; abundance: .; j_gene: TRBJ2-6; len: 19; v_gene: TRBV4-1; CDR3aa: CASSHPRQGNPSGANVLTF; CDR3nt: TGCGCCAGCAGCCATCCCAGGCAGGGGAATCCCTCTGGGGCCAACGTCCTGACTTTC
d_gene: TRBD2; abundance: .; j_gene: TRBJ2-1; len: 15; v_gene: TRBV4-1; CDR3aa: CASSQAGGSLNEQFF; CDR3nt: TGCGCCAGCAGCCAGGCAGGCGGGAGTCTTAATGAGCAGTTCTTC
d_gene: TRBD2; abundance: .; j_gene: TRBJ2-5; len: 19; v_gene: TRBV10-3; CDR3aa: CAISDGRASGSMRGETQYF; CDR3nt: TGTGCCATCAGTGACGGGAGGGCTAGCGGGAGCATGCGGGGGGAGACCCAGTACTTC
d_gene: TRBD1; abundance: .; j_gene: TRBJ1-1; len: 14; v_gene: TRBV7-3; CDR3aa: CASSPGQGNTEAFF; CDR3nt: TGTGCCAGCAGCCCGGGACAGGGGAACACTGAAGCTTTCTTT
d_gene: .; abundance: .; j_gene: TRBJ2-3; len: 14; v_gene: TRBV7-9; CDR3aa: CASSLPLAPDTQYF; CDR3nt: TGTGCCAGCAGCTTACCATTAGCCCCAGATACGCAGTATTTT
d_gene: .; abundance: .; j_gene: TRBJ2-5; len: 12; v_gene: TRBV4-1; CDR3aa: CASSQGSETQYF; CDR3nt: TGCGCCAGCAGCCAGGGCAGCGAGACCCAGTACTTC
d_gene: .; abundance: .; j_gene: TRBJ1-1; len: 16; v_gene: TRBV4-1; CDR3aa: CASSPNFWGLNTEAFF; CDR3nt: TGCGCCAGCAGCCCAAATTTTTGGGGGCTGAACACTGAAGCTTTCTTT
d_gene: .; abundance: once; j_gene: TRBJ2-1; len: 16; v_gene: TRBV4-1; CDR3aa: CASSPVRGAIYNEQFF; CDR3nt: TGCGCCAGCAGCCCCGTTCGGGGTGCTATCTACAATGAGCAGTTCTTC
d_gene: .; abundance: .; j_gene: TRBJ2-7; len: 15; v_gene: TRBV28; CDR3aa: CASKRESFRGYEQYF; CDR3nt: TGTGCCAGCAAGAGGGAGAGCTTCAGGGGCTACGAGCAGTACTTC
d_gene: .; abundance: .; j_gene: TRBJ1-5; len: 13; v_gene: TRBV30; CDR3aa: CAWSRFSNQPQHF; CDR3nt: TGTGCCTGGAGCCGTTTCAGCAATCAGCCCCAGCATTTT
d_gene: .; abundance: .; j_gene: TRBJ1-4; len: 15; v_gene: TRBV19; CDR3aa: CASSYWGDGNEKLFF; CDR3nt: TGTGCCAGTAGTTATTGGGGGGACGGTAATGAAAAACTGTTTTTT
d_gene: .; abundance: .; j_gene: TRBJ2-7; len: 16; v_gene: TRBV28; CDR3aa: CASSSHGGSLSYEQYF; CDR3nt: TGTGCCAGCAGTTCCCATGGGGGGAGTCTTTCCTACGAGCAGTACTTC
d_gene: .; abundance: .; j_gene: TRBJ2-7; len: 14; v_gene: TRBV27; CDR3aa: CASTLQGISGEQYF; CDR3nt: TGTGCCAGCACCCTACAGGGGATTAGCGGCGAGCAGTACTTC
d_gene: .; abundance: .; j_gene: TRBJ1-1; len: 15; v_gene: TRBV4-3; CDR3aa: CASSQAATENTEAFF; CDR3nt: TGCGCCAGCAGCCAAGCGGCGACAGAGAACACTGAAGCTTTCTTT
d_gene: TRBD2; abundance: once; j_gene: TRBJ2-7; len: 14; v_gene: TRBV19; CDR3aa: CASRKAGGPYEQYF; CDR3nt: TGTGCCAGTAGAAAAGCGGGAGGGCCCTACGAGCAGTACTTC
d_gene: TRBD2; abundance: .; j_gene: TRBJ2-1; len: 16; v_gene: TRBV25-1; CDR3aa: CASSEYGEREYNEQFF; CDR3nt: TGTGCCAGCAGTGAATATGGTGAGCGGGAGTACAATGAGCAGTTCTTC
d_gene: TRBD1; abundance: .; j_gene: TRBJ1-2; len: 14; v_gene: TRBV15; CDR3aa: CATSRDRTGYGYTF; CDR3nt: TGTGCCACCAGCAGAGATCGGACAGGGTACGGCTACACCTTC
d_gene: .; abundance: once; j_gene: TRBJ2-1; len: 20; v_gene: TRBV7-3; CDR3aa: CASSLTSQGTTFFAYNEQFF; CDR3nt: TGTGCCAGCAGCTTAACGTCCCAGGGGACAACTTTTTTCGCCTACAATGAGCAGTTCTTC
d_gene: .; abundance: once; j_gene: TRBJ1-4; len: 11; v_gene: TRBV7-2; CDR3aa: CASSLQGSLFF; CDR3nt: TGTGCCAGCAGCTTGCAGGGATCCCTGTTTTTT
d_gene: TRBD2; abundance: once; j_gene: TRBJ2-3; len: 16; v_gene: TRBV7-3; CDR3aa: CASSYGLAGSTDTQYF; CDR3nt: TGTGCCAGCAGCTACGGACTAGCGGGGTCCACAGATACGCAGTATTTT
d_gene: .; abundance: .; j_gene: TRBJ2-7; len: 13; v_gene: TRBV7-9; CDR3aa: CASSTDSPYEQYF; CDR3nt: TGTGCCAGCAGCACGGACAGTCCCTACGAGCAGTACTTC